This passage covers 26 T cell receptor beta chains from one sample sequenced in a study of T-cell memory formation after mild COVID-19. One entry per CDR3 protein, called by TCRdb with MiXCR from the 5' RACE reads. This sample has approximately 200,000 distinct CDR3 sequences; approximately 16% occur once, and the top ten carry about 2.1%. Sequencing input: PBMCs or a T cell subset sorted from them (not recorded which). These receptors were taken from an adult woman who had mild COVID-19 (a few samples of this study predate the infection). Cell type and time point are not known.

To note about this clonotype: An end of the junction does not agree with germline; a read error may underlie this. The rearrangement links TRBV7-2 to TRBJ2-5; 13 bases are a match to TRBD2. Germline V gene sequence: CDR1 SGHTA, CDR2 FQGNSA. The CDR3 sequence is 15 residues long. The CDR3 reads CASTLLAGGGETQYF. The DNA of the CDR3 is TGTGCCAGCACCTTACTAGCGGGAGGGGGAGAGACCCAGTACTTC. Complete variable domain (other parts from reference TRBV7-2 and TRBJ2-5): GAGVSQSPSNKVTEKGKDVELRCDPISGHTALYWYRQSLGQGLEFLIYFQGNSAPDKSGLPSDRFSAERTGGSVSTLTIQRTQQEDSAVYLCASTLLAGGGETQYFGPGTRLLVL.

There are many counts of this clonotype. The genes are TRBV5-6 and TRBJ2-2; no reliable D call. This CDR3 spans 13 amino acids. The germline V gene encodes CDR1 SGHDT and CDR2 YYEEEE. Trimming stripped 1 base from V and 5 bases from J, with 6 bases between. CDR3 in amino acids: CASSLFRTGELFF. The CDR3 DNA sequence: TGTGCCAGCAGCTTGTTTAGGACCGGGGAGCTGTTTTTT.

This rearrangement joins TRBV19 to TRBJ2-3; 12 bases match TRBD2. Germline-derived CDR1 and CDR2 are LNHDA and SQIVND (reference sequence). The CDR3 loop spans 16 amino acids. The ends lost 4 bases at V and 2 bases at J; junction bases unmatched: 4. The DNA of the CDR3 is TGTGCCAGTAGTAGGACTAGCGGGGCCAACACAGATACGCAGTATTTT. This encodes CASSRTSGANTDTQYF.

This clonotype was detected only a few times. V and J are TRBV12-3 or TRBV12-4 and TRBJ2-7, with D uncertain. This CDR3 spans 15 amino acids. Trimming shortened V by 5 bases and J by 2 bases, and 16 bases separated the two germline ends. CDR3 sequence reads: CASSARGPTTYEQYF. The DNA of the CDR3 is TGTGCCAGCAGTGCCCGTGGCCCCACCACCTACGAGCAGTACTTC.

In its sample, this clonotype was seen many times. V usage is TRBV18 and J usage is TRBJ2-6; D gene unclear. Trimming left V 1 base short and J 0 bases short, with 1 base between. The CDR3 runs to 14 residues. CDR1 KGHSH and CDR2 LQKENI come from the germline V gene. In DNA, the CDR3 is TGTGCCAGCTCACCACTCTCTGGGGCCAACGTCCTGACTTTC. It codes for CASSPLSGANVLTF.

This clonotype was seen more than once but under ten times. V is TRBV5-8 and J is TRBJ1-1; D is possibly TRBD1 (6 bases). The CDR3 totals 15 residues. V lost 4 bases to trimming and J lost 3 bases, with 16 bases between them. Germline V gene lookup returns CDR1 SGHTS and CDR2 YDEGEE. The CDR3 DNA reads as TGTGCCAGCAGCCGTACGGGGGGCCGGTACACTGAAGCTTTCTTT. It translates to CASSRTGGRYTEAFF.

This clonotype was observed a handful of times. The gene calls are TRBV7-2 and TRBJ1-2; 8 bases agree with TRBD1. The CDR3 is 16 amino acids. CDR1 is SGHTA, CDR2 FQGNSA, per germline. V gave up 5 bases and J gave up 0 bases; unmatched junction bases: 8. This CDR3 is CASSLTPGQANYGYTF. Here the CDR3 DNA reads TGTGCCAGCAGCCTCACTCCGGGACAGGCTAACTATGGCTACACCTTC.

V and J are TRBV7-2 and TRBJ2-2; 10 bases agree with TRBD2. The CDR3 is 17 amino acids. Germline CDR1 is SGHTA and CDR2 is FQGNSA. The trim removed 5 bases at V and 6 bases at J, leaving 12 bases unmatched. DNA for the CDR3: TGTGCCAGCAGCACGCCGGATCGGCTAGCGGGAGCCGGGGAGCTGTTTTTT. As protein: CASSTPDRLAGAGELFF.

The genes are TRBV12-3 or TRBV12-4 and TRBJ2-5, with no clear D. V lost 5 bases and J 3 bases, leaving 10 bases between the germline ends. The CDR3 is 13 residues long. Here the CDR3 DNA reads TGTGCCAGCAGTACCCGCTGGAAAGAGACCCAGTACTTC. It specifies CASSTRWKETQYF.

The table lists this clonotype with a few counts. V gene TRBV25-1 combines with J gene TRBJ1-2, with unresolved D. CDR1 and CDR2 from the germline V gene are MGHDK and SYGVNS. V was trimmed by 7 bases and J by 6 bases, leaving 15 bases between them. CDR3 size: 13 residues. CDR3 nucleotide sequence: TGTGCCAGCAAAGGACGTTGGGTTGATGGCTACACCTTC. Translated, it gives CASKGRWVDGYTF.

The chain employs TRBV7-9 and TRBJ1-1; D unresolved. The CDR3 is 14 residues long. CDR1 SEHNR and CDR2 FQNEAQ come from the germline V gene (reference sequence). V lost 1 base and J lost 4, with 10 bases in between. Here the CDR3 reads CASSLGGQSTEAFF. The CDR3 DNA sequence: TGTGCCAGCAGCTTAGGAGGGCAGAGCACTGAAGCTTTCTTT. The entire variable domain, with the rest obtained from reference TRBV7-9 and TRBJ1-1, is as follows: DTGVSQNPRHKITKRGQNVTFRCDPISEHNRLYWYRQTLGQGPEFLTYFQNEAQLEKSRLLSDRFSAERPKGSFSTLEIQRTEQGDSAMYLCASSLGGQSTEAFFGQGTRLTVV.

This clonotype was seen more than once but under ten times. The chain's CDR3 is CASSSTGQGPDTQYF. DNA of the CDR3: TGCGCCAGCAGCTCCACGGGACAGGGGCCAGATACGCAGTATTTT. The V and J genes are TRBV5-1 and TRBJ2-3, with 10 positions matching TRBD1. The CDR3 is made up of 15 amino acids. J lost 4 bases, V lost 3 bases, and 5 bases had no gene match. The germline CDR1 and CDR2 sequences are SGHRS and YFSETQ.

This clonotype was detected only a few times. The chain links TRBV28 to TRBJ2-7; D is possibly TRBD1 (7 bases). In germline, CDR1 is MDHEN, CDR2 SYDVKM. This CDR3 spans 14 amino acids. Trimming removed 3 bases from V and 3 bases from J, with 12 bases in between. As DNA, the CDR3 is TGTGCCAGCAGTTTTGGAGGGGGCCACTACGAGCAGTACTTC. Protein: CASSFGGGHYEQYF.

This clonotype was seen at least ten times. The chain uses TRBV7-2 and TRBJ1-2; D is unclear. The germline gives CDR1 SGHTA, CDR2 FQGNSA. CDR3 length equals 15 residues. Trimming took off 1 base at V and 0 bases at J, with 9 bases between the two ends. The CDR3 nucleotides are TGTGCCAGCAGCTTAGGACACCAAGCTAACTATGGCTACACCTTC. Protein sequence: CASSLGHQANYGYTF.

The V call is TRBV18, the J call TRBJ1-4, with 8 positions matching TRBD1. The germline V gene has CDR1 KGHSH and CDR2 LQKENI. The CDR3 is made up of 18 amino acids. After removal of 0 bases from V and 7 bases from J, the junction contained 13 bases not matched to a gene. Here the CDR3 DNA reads TGTGCCAGCTCACCACCGATACAAGACAGGGGAGGGAGTGAAAAACTGTTTTTT. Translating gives CASSPPIQDRGGSEKLFF.

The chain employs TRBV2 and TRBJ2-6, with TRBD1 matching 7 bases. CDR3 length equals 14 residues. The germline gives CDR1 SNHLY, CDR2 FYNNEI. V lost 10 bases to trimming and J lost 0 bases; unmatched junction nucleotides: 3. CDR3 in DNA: TGTGCCAAGACAGGGTTCTCTGGGGCCAACGTCCTGACTTTC. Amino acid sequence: CAKTGFSGANVLTF. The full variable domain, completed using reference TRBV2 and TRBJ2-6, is EPEVTQTPSHQVTQMGQEVILRCVPISNHLYFYWYRQILGQKVEFLVSFYNNEISEKSEIFDDQFSVERPDGSNFTLKIRSTKLEDSAMYFCAKTGFSGANVLTFGAGSRLTVL.

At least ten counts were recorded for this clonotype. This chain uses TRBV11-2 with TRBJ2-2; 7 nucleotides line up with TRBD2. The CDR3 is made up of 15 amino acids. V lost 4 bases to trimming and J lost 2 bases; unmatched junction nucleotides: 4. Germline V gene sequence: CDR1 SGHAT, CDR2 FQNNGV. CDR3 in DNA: TGTGCCAGCAGCTCCGGGACTAAAAACACCGGGGAGCTGTTTTTT. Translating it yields CASSSGTKNTGELFF. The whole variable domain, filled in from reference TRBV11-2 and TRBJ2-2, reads EAGVAQSPRYKIIEKRQSVAFWCNPISGHATLYWYQQILGQGPKLLIQFQNNGVVDDSQLPKDRFSAERLKGVDSTLKIQPAKLEDSAVYLCASSSGTKNTGELFFGEGSRLTVL.

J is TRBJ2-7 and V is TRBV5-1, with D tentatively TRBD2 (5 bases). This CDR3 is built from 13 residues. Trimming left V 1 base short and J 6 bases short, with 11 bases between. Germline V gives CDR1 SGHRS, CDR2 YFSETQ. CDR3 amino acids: CASSLWVRGEQYF. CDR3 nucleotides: TGCGCCAGCAGCTTGTGGGTTCGGGGCGAGCAGTACTTC. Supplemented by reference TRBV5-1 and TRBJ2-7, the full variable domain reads KAGVTQTPRYLIKTRGQQVTLSCSPISGHRSVSWYQQTPGQGLQFLFEYFSETQRNKGNFPGRFSGRQFSNSRSEMNVSTLELGDSALYLCASSLWVRGEQYFGPGTRLTVT.

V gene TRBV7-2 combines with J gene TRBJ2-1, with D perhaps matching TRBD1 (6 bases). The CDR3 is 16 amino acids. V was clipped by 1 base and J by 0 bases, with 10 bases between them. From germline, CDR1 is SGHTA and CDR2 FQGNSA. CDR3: CASSLVGAGSYNEQFF. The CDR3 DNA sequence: TGTGCCAGCAGCTTAGTGGGGGCGGGCTCCTACAATGAGCAGTTCTTC.

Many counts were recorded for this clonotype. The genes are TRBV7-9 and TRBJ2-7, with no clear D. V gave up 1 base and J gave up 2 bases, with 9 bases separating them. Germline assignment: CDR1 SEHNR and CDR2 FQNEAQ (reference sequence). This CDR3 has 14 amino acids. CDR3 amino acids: CASSLVGSTYEQYF. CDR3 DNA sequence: TGTGCCAGCAGCTTAGTGGGCAGTACCTACGAGCAGTACTTC.

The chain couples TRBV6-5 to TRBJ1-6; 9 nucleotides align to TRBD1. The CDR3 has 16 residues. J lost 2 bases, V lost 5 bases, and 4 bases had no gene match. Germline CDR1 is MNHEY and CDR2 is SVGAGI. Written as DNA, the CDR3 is TGTGCCAGCAGTGGGGACAGGGCGGCCTATAATTCACCCCTCCACTTT. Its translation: CASSGDRAAYNSPLHF.

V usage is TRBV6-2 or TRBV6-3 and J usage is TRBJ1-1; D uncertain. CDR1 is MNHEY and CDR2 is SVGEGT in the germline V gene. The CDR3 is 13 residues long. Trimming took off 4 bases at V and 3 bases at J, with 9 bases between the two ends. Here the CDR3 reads CASSSRTYTEAFF. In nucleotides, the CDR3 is TGTGCCAGCAGTTCTAGGACCTACACTGAAGCTTTCTTT.

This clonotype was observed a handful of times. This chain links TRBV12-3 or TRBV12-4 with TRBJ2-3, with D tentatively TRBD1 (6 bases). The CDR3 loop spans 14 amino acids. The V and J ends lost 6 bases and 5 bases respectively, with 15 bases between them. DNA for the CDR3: TGTGCCAGCAGGAGGCTGGGCAGGGGAGATACGCAGTATTTT. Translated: CASRRLGRGDTQYF.

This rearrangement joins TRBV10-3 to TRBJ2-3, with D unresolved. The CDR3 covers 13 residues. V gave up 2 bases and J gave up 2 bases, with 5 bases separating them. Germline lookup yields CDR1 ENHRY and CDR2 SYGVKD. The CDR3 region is CAISEGYTDTQYF. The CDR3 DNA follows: TGTGCCATCAGTGAGGGCTACACAGATACGCAGTATTTT.

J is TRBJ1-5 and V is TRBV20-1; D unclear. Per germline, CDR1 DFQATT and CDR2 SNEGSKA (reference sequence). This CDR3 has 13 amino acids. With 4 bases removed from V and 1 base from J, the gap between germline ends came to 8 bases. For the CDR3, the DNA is TGCAGTGCTATACGCACAAGCAATCAGCCCCAGCATTTT. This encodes CSAIRTSNQPQHF.

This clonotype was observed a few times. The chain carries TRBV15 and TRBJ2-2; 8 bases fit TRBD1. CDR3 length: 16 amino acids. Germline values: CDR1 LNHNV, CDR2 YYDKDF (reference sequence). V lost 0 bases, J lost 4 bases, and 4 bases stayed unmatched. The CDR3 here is CATSRDQGAVTGELFF. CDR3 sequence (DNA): TGTGCCACCAGCAGAGATCAGGGGGCAGTCACCGGGGAGCTGTTTTTT.